These 18 T cell receptor beta chains were sequenced from one sample in a study of somatic mutations in cytotoxic T cells in rheumatoid arthritis. Profiling relied on immunoSEQ multiplex PCR, and the TCRdb table lists in-frame clones only, not all of them. This sample carries fewer than 12,000 clones, roughly 70% of them seen once, and the ten largest clones take about 40%. The sequenced sample consisted of CD8+ T cells sorted from blood. All receptors come from a man aged 55 to 69 in good health.

This clone was counted only a few times. The rearrangement uses TRBV28 and TRBJ1-5, with no clear D. Germline V lookup: CDR1 MDHEN, CDR2 SYDVKM. The CDR3 consists of 14 residues. Trimming took 4 bases from V and 6 from J, leaving 13 bases between them. The CDR3 is CASSSVMVSQPQHF. The CDR3 coding sequence is TGTGCCAGCAGTTCGGTGATGGTCAGTCAGCCCCAGCATTTT.

This clone appeared once. V and J are TRBV6-1 and TRBJ1-5, with a possible D match to TRBD1 (6 bases). Germline lookup yields CDR1 MNHNS and CDR2 SASEGT. This CDR3 has 19 residues. V gave up 4 bases and J gave up 0 bases, with 22 bases separating them. The CDR3 region is CASSGQRTAGYYSNQPQHF. In nucleotides, the CDR3 is TGTGCCAGCAGTGGTCAAAGGACAGCGGGCTATTATAGCAATCAGCCCCAGCATTTT.

The chain combines TRBV4-3 with TRBJ2-7, with 9 bases identical to TRBD1. After removal of 1 base from V and 5 bases from J, the junction contained 6 bases not matched to a gene. This CDR3 has 15 amino acids. Germline V lookup: CDR1 LGHNA, CDR2 YSLEER. DNA of the CDR3: TGCGCCAGCAGCCAAGCGGGGGGACAGGGCAACGAGCAGTACTTC. Its protein product is CASSQAGGQGNEQYF.

The chain links TRBV2 to TRBJ2-3; the match to TRBD2 covers 8 bases. The length of the CDR3 is 15 residues. CDR1 is SNHLY and CDR2 is FYNNEI in the germline V gene. V shed 5 bases, J shed 4 bases, and the junction held 8 bases outside the gene matches. The CDR3 spells CASSPLTSAADTQYF. In nucleotides, the CDR3 is TGTGCCAGCAGTCCCCTGACTAGCGCGGCAGATACGCAGTATTTT.

V is TRBV4-3 and J is TRBJ1-2; D is perhaps TRBD1 (5 bases). Per the germline V gene, CDR1 is LGHNA and CDR2 is YSLEER. The CDR3 totals 15 residues. V lost 0 bases, J lost 2 bases, and 10 bases lay in between. CDR3 nucleotides: TGCGCCAGCAGCCAAGATGGGGCGGAGAACTATGGCTACACCTTC. Its protein is CASSQDGAENYGYTF.

This clone has only one observation. The CDR3 reads CASAQWADTQYF. The CDR3 DNA follows: TGTGCCAGCGCCCAGTGGGCAGATACGCAGTATTTT. The J gene is TRBJ2-3, the V gene TRBV28; unclear D gene. V shed 8 bases and J shed 4 bases, with 10 bases lying between them. CDR1 and CDR2 from the germline V gene are MDHEN and SYDVKM. CDR3 length equals 12 residues.

The V and J genes are TRBV4-1 and TRBJ1-2; D call uncertain. CDR1 and CDR2 from the germline V gene are MGHRA and YSYEKL. Trimming removed 0 bases at V and 2 bases at J, with 19 bases between. CDR3 length: 18 residues. The CDR3: CASSQDPPGSLGNYGYTF. CDR3 DNA: TGCGCCAGCAGCCAAGATCCCCCGGGGAGTCTTGGGAACTATGGCTACACCTTC.

V is TRBV19 and J is TRBJ1-5, with 7 nucleotides matching TRBD1. This CDR3 has 15 amino acids. V gave up 3 bases and J gave up 1 base; unmatched junction bases: 3. Germline lookup yields CDR1 LNHDA and CDR2 SQIVND (reference sequence). CDR3 DNA: TGTGCCAGTAGTATCGGGACAGAGAGCAATCAGCCCCAGCATTTT. It is translated as CASSIGTESNQPQHF.

The J gene is TRBJ2-2, the V gene TRBV28, with D perhaps matching TRBD1 (6 bases). Germline V lookup: CDR1 MDHEN, CDR2 SYDVKM. The CDR3 is 15 residues long. The V and J ends lost 5 bases and 2 bases respectively, with 12 bases between them. The CDR3 coding sequence is TGTGCCAGCAGTCCCTGGACAGATAACACCGGGGAGCTGTTTTTT. Its protein is CASSPWTDNTGELFF.

The chain employs TRBV28 and TRBJ1-1; possibly TRBD1 for D (5 bases). The V and J ends lost 6 bases and 3 bases respectively, with 20 bases between them. The CDR3 extends over 16 amino acids. CDR1 is MDHEN, CDR2 SYDVKM, per germline. The CDR3 coding sequence is TGTGCCAGCAGGATTACAGCGAGTGTAGGGGACACTGAAGCTTTCTTT. Protein sequence: CASRITASVGDTEAFF.

The chain carries TRBV13 and TRBJ2-3; 7 nucleotides agree with TRBD1. Germline CDR1 PRHDT, CDR2 FYEKMQ (reference sequence). The CDR3 is 16 residues long. Trimming at V came to 0 bases and at J to 1 base, leaving 4 bases not matched to a gene. The DNA of the CDR3 is TGTGCCAGCAGCTTAGGGACAGGGTGGGGCACAGATACGCAGTATTTT. This translates into CASSLGTGWGTDTQYF. The full variable domain, with the rest looked up from reference TRBV13 and TRBJ2-3, is AAGVIQSPRHLIKEKRETATLKCYPIPRHDTVYWYQQGPGQDPQFLISFYEKMQSDKGSIPDRFSAQQFSDYHSELNMSSLELGDSALYFCASSLGTGWGTDTQYFGPGTRLTVL.

This chain links TRBV15 with TRBJ1-2; D possibly corresponds to TRBD1 (6 bases). The V gene's germline CDR1 is LNHNV and CDR2 YYDKDF (reference sequence). V dropped 0 bases and J dropped 5 bases, with 19 bases sitting between them. The CDR3 sequence is 17 residues long. CDR3 in amino acids: CATSRDKGQPGGYGYTF. CDR3 nucleotides: TGTGCCACCAGCAGAGATAAGGGACAACCGGGGGGTTATGGCTACACCTTC.

The chain employs TRBV9 and TRBJ2-5; TRBD2 matches at 11 bases. From germline, CDR1 is SGDLS and CDR2 YYNGEE. Losses at the gene ends were 3 bases for V and 5 bases for J; bases not matched to a gene: 9. The CDR3 totals 16 residues. The CDR3 sequence: CASSEATSGGLETQYF. In DNA form, the CDR3 reads TGTGCCAGCAGCGAGGCAACTAGCGGGGGATTGGAGACCCAGTACTTC.

This clone was picked up a small number of times. The V gene is TRBV27, the J gene TRBJ2-1; D perhaps matches TRBD2 (6 bases). The CDR3 spans 15 residues. In germline, CDR1 is MNHEY, CDR2 SMNVEV (reference sequence). V was shortened by 3 bases and J by 8 bases, with 17 bases between the two germline ends. The CDR3 DNA follows: TGTGCCAGCAGTTTTGGAGGGAGCGGGTGGTATGAGCAGTTCTTC. Its protein product is CASSFGGSGWYEQFF.

This clone has more than one count but fewer than ten. The chain carries TRBV5-1 and TRBJ2-1; no definite D call. V was trimmed by 0 bases and J by 2 bases, leaving 3 bases between them. Germline lookup yields CDR1 SGHRS and CDR2 YFSETQ. CDR3 length equals 13 residues. The CDR3 spells CASSLETYNEQFF. CDR3 DNA: TGCGCCAGCAGCTTGGAAACCTACAATGAGCAGTTCTTC. The full variable domain, its missing parts supplied by reference TRBV5-1 and TRBJ2-1, is KAGVTQTPRYLIKTRGQQVTLSCSPISGHRSVSWYQQTPGQGLQFLFEYFSETQRNKGNFPGRFSGRQFSNSRSEMNVSTLELGDSALYLCASSLETYNEQFFGPGTRLTVL.

This clone was detected only a few times. The chain couples TRBV5-6 to TRBJ1-2; D not certain. The length of the CDR3 is 13 residues. Between the trimmed V and J ends, which lost 2 bases and 2 bases, there was a span of 7 bases. The V gene's germline CDR1 is SGHDT and CDR2 YYEEEE. For the CDR3, the DNA is TGTGCCAGCAGCTTTGCAGAAAACTATGGCTACACCTTC. Amino acid sequence: CASSFAENYGYTF.

The chain carries TRBV6-5 and TRBJ2-5; D unclear. This CDR3 has 14 amino acids. CDR1 and CDR2 from the germline V gene are MNHEY and SVGAGI. The V end lost 4 bases, the J end lost 0 bases, and 9 bases lay between the germline ends. The CDR3 DNA reads TGTGCCAGCAGTTCCTCCGGGTACCAAGAGACCCAGTACTTC. Residues: CASSSSGYQETQYF.

The rearrangement links TRBV12-2 to TRBJ2-3; TRBD2 reflects the table's D call only, with no check against the DNA. TRBV12-2 is labeled a pseudogene. This CDR3 has 15 residues. CDR3 bases: TGTGCAAGTCGCTTGCGAGCGGGAGAGGTAGATACGCAGTATTTT. This sequence encodes CASRLRAGEVDTQYF.